In its sample, the clone carrying this TCR beta chain was seen a few times. For TCRbeta, the library was prepared with unique molecular identifiers. Each CDR3 protein is one row after TCRdb ran MiXCR on the PCR reads. The table includes about 500,000 distinct CDR3 sequences, over 25% detected once. This sample was taken from a study of T-cell reconstitution after alpha-beta-depleted transplantation in children. V lost 4 bases, J lost 4 bases, and 19 bases lay in between. The CDR3 length is 16 residues. CDR1 and CDR2 from the germline V gene are LNHNV and YYDKDF (reference sequence). This receptor was taken from a human donor who donated a stem cell graft to a child with aplastic anemia. The chain employs TRBV15 and TRBJ2-5; perhaps TRBD2 as D (6 bases). Sequenced material: PBMCs from the stem cell graft donor, taken from the stem cell graft. CDR3 protein: CATSIGTASEGETQYF. CDR3 in DNA: TGTGCCACCAGCATAGGGACTGCGAGCGAAGGAGAGACCCAGTACTTC.